The TCR beta chain described here comes from a study of blood T cell repertoires in COVID-19. Study as a whole: The origin of the acute and convalescent COVID-19 samples was the United States, Italy and Spain. PBMCs, B-cell-depleted T cells, or T cells were the source of the cDNA or gDNA that made up the material.

Original processing methods: Amplified reference gene primers provided the basis for estimating nucleated cell counts. The data were produced by immunoSEQ multiplex PCR, yet TCRdb's version contains in-frame clones alone and is incomplete. The DNA was the basis for D and trimming; V, J and clone size are from that table. Of 25,000 or so clones listed, approximately 84% are singletons. Germline V CDR1 and CDR2: MNHNY, SVGAGI (reference sequence). Trimming pared 6 bases from V and 4 bases from J, leaving 16 bases between. The CDR3 runs 14 residues. This receptor was taken from a woman aged 80 or over with acute or convalescent COVID-19. The chain recombines TRBV6-6 with TRBJ2-7, with TRBD1 as a possible D gene (5 bases). Sequencing was carried out using peripheral blood. In nucleotides, the CDR3 is TGTGCCAGCAGCCCCGAAGGGGCCTCTTACGAGCAGTACTTC. Its translation is CASSPEGASYEQYF.